Sequencing of this T cell receptor beta chain was carried out in a study of early T cells in non-severe SARS-CoV-2 infection. TCRdb passed the 5' RACE reads through MiXCR, listing each CDR3 protein once. The data contain 30,000 to 40,000 distinct CDR3 sequences, 5% of them seen just once; the ten biggest clones take up 11% to 15%. At least ten counts were recorded for this clonotype. The germline CDR1 and CDR2 sequences are GTSNPN and SVGIG (reference sequence). V dropped 8 bases and J dropped 6 bases, with 16 bases sitting between them. The CDR3 totals 13 residues. The receptor comes from an adult who was a healthcare worker with PCR-confirmed SARS-CoV-2 infection or an uninfected control (not recorded which). Sequencing was carried out using whole blood. This chain connects TRBV30 to TRBJ1-4; D gene uncertain. Here the CDR3 DNA reads TGTGCCACCGAAACCAGGTCCCATGAAAAACTGTTTTTT. It translates to CATETRSHEKLFF.